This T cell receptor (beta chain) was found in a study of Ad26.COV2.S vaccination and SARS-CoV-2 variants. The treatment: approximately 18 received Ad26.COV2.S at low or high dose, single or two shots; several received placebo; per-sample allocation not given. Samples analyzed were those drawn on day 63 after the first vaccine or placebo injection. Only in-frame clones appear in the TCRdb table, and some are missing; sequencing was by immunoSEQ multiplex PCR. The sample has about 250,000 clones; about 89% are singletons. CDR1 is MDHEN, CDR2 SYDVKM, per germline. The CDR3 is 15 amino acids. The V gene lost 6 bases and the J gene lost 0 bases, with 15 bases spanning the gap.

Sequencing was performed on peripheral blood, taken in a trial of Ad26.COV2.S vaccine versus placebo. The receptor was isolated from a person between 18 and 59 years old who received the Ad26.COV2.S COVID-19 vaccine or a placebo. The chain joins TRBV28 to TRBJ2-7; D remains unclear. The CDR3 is CASSPGGASSYEQYF. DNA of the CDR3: TGTGCCAGCAGCCCCGGTGGCGCGAGCTCCTACGAGCAGTACTTC.